This TCR beta chain was sequenced in a study of blood T cell repertoires in COVID-19. Study-level background: T cells, B-cell-depleted T cells, or PBMCs supplied cDNA or gDNA.

Per the original methods: Reference gene primer amplification gave estimated nucleated cell counts. Libraries were prepared by immunoSEQ multiplex PCR; TCRdb keeps only in-frame clonotypes and omits some of them. The V and J calls and clone size come from that table; D and trimming were worked out from the DNA. This table has over 150,000 clones, more than 85% appearing once. This TCR came from a man aged 35 to 55 with active or convalescent COVID-19. The sequenced sample was peripheral blood.

As DNA, the CDR3 is TGTGCCAGCAGTCCGACAGGGAACGAGCAGTACTTC. As protein: CASSPTGNEQYF. V usage is TRBV6-6 and J usage is TRBJ2-7, with 7 bases matching TRBD1. The CDR3 extends over 12 amino acids. Germline trimming cut 5 bases from V and 5 bases from J; bases unmatched to any gene: 3. Germline V gene sequence: CDR1 MNHNY, CDR2 SVGAGI (reference sequence).